This T cell receptor (beta chain) came from a study of blood T cells in healthy people across ages. From germline, CDR1 is LGHDT and CDR2 YNNKEL (reference sequence). There are 14 residues in the CDR3. V was shortened by 0 bases and J by 8 bases, with 11 bases between the two germline ends. For the second PCR, which ran for about 6 to 11 cycles, a sample-barcoded 5' primer and a J-beta primer mix were used. A template-switch adaptor that had 12 random nucleotides put a tag on each cDNA molecule. TCRdb reanalysed the 5' RACE reads using MiXCR and keeps one entry per CDR3 protein. The sample yields around 1,000,000 distinct CDR3 sequences, around 27% seen once. These sequences were also reported in another study, on T cells of mothers and their children.

This clonotype was obtained from a girl aged 2-10 years in good health. The sequenced sample consisted of blood. The V call is TRBV3-1, the J call TRBJ2-1; D possibly corresponds to TRBD1 (6 bases). The CDR3 spells CASSQDRGWDEQFF. The CDR3 DNA reads as TGTGCCAGCAGCCAAGACAGGGGATGGGATGAGCAGTTCTTC.